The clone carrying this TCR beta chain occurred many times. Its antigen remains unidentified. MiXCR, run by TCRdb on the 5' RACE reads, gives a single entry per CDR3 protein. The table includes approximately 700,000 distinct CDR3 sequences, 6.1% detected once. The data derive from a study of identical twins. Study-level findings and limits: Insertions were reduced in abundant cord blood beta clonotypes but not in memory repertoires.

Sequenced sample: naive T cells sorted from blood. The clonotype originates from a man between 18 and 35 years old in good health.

For the CDR3, the DNA is TGTGCTAGTGGTTTGGTTACCCTCACAGGGACCGGGGAGCTGTTTTTT. Protein product: CASGLVTLTGTGELFF. The gene calls are TRBV12-5 and TRBJ2-2; D is perhaps TRBD1 (6 bases). The CDR3 loop spans 16 amino acids. The V end was cut by 0 bases, the J end by 5 bases, with 13 bases between. CDR1 is LGHNT and CDR2 is FRNRAP in the germline V gene. Combining the CDR3 with reference TRBV12-5 and TRBJ2-2 gives the whole variable domain DARVTQTPRHKVTEMGQEVTMRCQPILGHNTVFWYRQTMMQGLELLAYFRNRAPLDDSGMPKDRFSAEMPDATLATLKIQPSEPRDSAVYFCASGLVTLTGTGELFFGEGSRLTVL.